This T cell receptor beta chain was sequenced for a study of read filtering for tumor transcriptome and immune sequencing. This clonotype was found many times. What it binds is unknown. Germline V CDR1 and CDR2: SQVTM, ANQGSEA. The length of the CDR3 is 15 residues. V dropped 6 bases and J dropped 0 bases, with 12 bases sitting between them. This library used approximately 370 ng RNA and molecular barcoded adaptors spanning alpha/delta and beta/gamma chains. In TCRdb, the reads were re-called with MiXCR into one record per CDR3 protein. The repertoire includes some 120,000 distinct CDR3 sequences, approximately 12% of them detected once, and approximately 9.9% sits in the top ten. Study conclusions and caveats: In IR-seq, single-read clonotypes were 65% to 90% of clonotypes but around 3.5% of reads.

This TCR was recovered from a donor aged 40 or older with multiple myeloma. The gene calls are TRBV29-1 and TRBJ2-6; D tentatively fits TRBD1 or TRBD2 (6 bases each). The sequencing input was a population of CD138-negative cells sorted from bone marrow. This chain's CDR3 is CSVTEGGSGANVLTF. The CDR3 DNA is TGCAGCGTCACCGAGGGGGGCTCTGGGGCCAACGTCCTGACTTTC.